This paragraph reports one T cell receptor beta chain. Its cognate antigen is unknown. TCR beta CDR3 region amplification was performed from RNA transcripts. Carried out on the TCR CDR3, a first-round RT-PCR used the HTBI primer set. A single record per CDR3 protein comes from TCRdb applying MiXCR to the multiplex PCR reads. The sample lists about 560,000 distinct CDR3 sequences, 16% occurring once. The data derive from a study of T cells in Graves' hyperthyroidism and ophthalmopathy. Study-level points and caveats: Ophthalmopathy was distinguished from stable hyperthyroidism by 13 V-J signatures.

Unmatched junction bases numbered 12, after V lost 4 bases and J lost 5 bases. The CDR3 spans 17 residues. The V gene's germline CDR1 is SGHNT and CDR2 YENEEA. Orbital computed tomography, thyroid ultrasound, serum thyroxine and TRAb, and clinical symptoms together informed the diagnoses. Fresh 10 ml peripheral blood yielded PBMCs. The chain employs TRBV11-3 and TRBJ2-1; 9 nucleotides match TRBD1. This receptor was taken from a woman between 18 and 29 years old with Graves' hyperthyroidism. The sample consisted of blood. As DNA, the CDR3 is TGTGCCAGCAGCTCCCTGGGGGGACAGGGTTCCCACAATGAGCAGTTCTTC. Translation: CASSSLGGQGSHNEQFF.